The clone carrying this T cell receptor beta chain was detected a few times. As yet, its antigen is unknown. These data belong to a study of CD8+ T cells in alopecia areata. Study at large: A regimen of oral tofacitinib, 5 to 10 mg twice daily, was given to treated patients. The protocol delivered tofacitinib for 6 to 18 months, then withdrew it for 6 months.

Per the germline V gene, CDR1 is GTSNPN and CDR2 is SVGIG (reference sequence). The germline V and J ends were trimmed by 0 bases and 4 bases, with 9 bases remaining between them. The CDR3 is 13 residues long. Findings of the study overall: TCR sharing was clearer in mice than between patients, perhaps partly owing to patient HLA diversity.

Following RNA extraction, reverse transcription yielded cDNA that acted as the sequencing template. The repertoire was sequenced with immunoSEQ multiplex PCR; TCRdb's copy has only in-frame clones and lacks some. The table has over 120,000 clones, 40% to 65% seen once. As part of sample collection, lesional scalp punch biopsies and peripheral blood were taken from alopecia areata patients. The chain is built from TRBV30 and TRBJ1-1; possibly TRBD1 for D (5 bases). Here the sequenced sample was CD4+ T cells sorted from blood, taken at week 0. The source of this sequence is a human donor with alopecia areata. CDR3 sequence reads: CAWSVQGPTEAFF. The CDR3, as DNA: TGTGCCTGGAGTGTTCAGGGACCCACTGAAGCTTTCTTT.